Listed below are T cell receptor beta chains from one sample, sequenced in a study of T cells after yellow fever vaccination. TCRdb re-derived calls from the 5' RACE reads in MiXCR, one entry per CDR3 protein. The sample has about 580,000 distinct CDR3 sequences, about 17% seen once. Here the sequenced sample was PBMCs, taken 5 days after the first yellow fever vaccination. These receptors all stem from a man aged 18 to 29 who received the YFV17D yellow fever vaccine. Each CDR3 is given with its conserved first and last residue. Each record gives: CDR3 DNA, CDR3 protein, J gene, D gene, V gene, clone size. D genes are given only for firm matches. Not all rows give a size; the values are once, few, many and, for expanded clones, a class.

DNA: TGCAGTGCTAGACCCCGGCGTCCCCAAGCTTACGAGCAGTACTTC
CDR3: CSARPRRPQAYEQYF
J: TRBJ2-7
D: .
V: TRBV20-1
size: few

DNA: TGTGCCAGCAGCCAAGGACTAGAGCGGCCCTGGGGTGGCTACACCTTC
CDR3: CASSQGLERPWGGYTF
J: TRBJ1-2
D: .
V: TRBV4-2
size: few

DNA: TGTGCCAGCAGCGGTCTAGCGGGGGGGCCGGCGCCAGATACGCAGTATTTT
CDR3: CASSGLAGGPAPDTQYF
J: TRBJ2-3
D: TRBD2
V: TRBV9
size: few

DNA: TGTGCCAGCAGCTCCTCCGTGGGACGAGAGACCCAGTACTTC
CDR3: CASSSSVGRETQYF
J: TRBJ2-5
D: .
V: TRBV9
size: few

DNA: TGTGCCAGCAGTTTGGAGCTATATGGCTACACCTTC
CDR3: CASSLELYGYTF
J: TRBJ1-2
D: .
V: TRBV12-3/TRBV12-4
size: many

DNA: TGTGCCAGCAGTAAACAGGGATACGGCTACACCTTC
CDR3: CASSKQGYGYTF
J: TRBJ1-2
D: .
V: TRBV12-3/TRBV12-4
size: .

DNA: TGTGCCAGCAGCATAGGACAGGGGATCGGAGAGACCCAGTACTTC
CDR3: CASSIGQGIGETQYF
J: TRBJ2-5
D: TRBD1
V: TRBV5-4
size: few

DNA: TGCGCCAGCAAAGGGGACCCAGCAGGGGCCGGAGATACGCAGTATTTT
CDR3: CASKGDPAGAGDTQYF
J: TRBJ2-3
D: .
V: TRBV5-1
size: .

DNA: TGCAGTGCTAGACAAGGACAGTTTCAAGAGACCCAGTACTTC
CDR3: CSARQGQFQETQYF
J: TRBJ2-5
D: .
V: TRBV20-1
size: few

DNA: TGCAGTGCTAGACCCAGGCGATCTAGCACAGATACGCAGTATTTT
CDR3: CSARPRRSSTDTQYF
J: TRBJ2-3
D: .
V: TRBV20-1
size: few

DNA: TGTGTCTCCCAGGGGACAGGAGAGAATGAGCAGTTCTTC
CDR3: CVSQGTGENEQFF
J: TRBJ2-1
D: TRBD1
V: TRBV7-9
size: few

DNA: TGTGCCAGCAGCAGCCCCCCACACAGGGTTCCGAACACCGGGGAGCTGTTTTTT
CDR3: CASSSPPHRVPNTGELFF
J: TRBJ2-2
D: .
V: TRBV11-1
size: .

DNA: TGCAGTGCTAGTCATCGACAGGGGGCATTGGACACTGAAGCTTTCTTT
CDR3: CSASHRQGALDTEAFF
J: TRBJ1-1
D: TRBD1
V: TRBV20-1
size: .

DNA: TGTGCCAGCAGCCCGACTAGCGGGGGGTATGTAGATACGCAGTATTTT
CDR3: CASSPTSGGYVDTQYF
J: TRBJ2-3
D: TRBD2
V: TRBV5-6
size: many

DNA: TGTGCCAGCTGCCAAGGGGACAGAGCTGGAAACACCATATATTTT
CDR3: CASCQGDRAGNTIYF
J: TRBJ1-3
D: TRBD1
V: TRBV3-1
size: .

DNA: TGTGCCAGCAGCTCTGCATCATTTAACAATGAGCAGTTCTTC
CDR3: CASSSASFNNEQFF
J: TRBJ2-1
D: .
V: TRBV11-3
size: .

DNA: TGTGCCACGAGGGAGGAAGTGAACACTGAAGCTTTCTTT
CDR3: CATREEVNTEAFF
J: TRBJ1-1
D: .
V: TRBV7-2
size: few

DNA: TGCGCCAGCAGCGGACAGACGAACACTGAAGCTTTCTTT
CDR3: CASSGQTNTEAFF
J: TRBJ1-1
D: .
V: TRBV5-1
size: many

DNA: TGTGCCAGCAGTCCATGGACAGCCTCTAGCACAGATACGCAGTATTTT
CDR3: CASSPWTASSTDTQYF
J: TRBJ2-3
D: .
V: TRBV6-1
size: .

DNA: TGTGCCAGCAGCTTAGTTGTGGGATACACCGGGGAGCTGTTTTTT
CDR3: CASSLVVGYTGELFF
J: TRBJ2-2
D: .
V: TRBV11-2
size: few

DNA: TGTGCCATCAGTGAGTGGCAGGGGCCTGACTATGGCTACACCTTC
CDR3: CAISEWQGPDYGYTF
J: TRBJ1-2
D: .
V: TRBV10-3
size: .